This T cell receptor beta chain emerged from a study of cytomegalovirus exposure and HLA in healthy donors. General study points: It is likely that the observed cluster of highly shared sequence variants was a sequencing artifact.

This clone was seen a handful of times. Its specificity is unknown. Unmatched junction bases numbered 6, after V lost 5 bases and J lost 15 bases. The CDR3 sequence is 13 residues long. Germline V CDR1 and CDR2: SEHNR, FQNEAQ (reference sequence). A multiplex PCR was run with 60 Vbeta primers and 13 Jbeta primers. Sequencing used immunoSEQ multiplex PCR; TCRdb keeps in-frame clones, though not all of them. Among about 150,000 clones, 65% to 70% were seen once, and the ten largest hold more than 9%. This TCR came from a man younger than 40 in good health and CMV-seropositive. Sequencing was performed on PBMCs. This sequence joins TRBV7-9 and TRBJ2-1, with 14 nucleotides matching TRBD2. As DNA, the CDR3 is TGTGCCAGCAGCACGGGACTAGCGGGAGATCTGTTCTTC. Protein sequence: CASSTGLAGDLFF.